The source of this TCR beta chain is a study of CD4 T cells in relation to SARS-CoV-2 and coronaviruses (dated by TCRdb to the early 2020s). With regard to the full study: The ViraFEST assay cultured PBMCs with antigen for 10 days, then sequenced TCR beta CDR3s to find antigen-specific clonal expansions. An HIV-1 Nef peptide pool or a no-peptide culture served as the negative reference condition. Shared crossreactive spike epitopes were mapped to their HLA restriction using patient-derived lymphoblastoid cell lines. The study assessed, at the TCR clonotype level, memory CD4+ T cell crossreactivity between SARS-CoV-2 and common cold coronavirus spike proteins. The Adaptive Biotechnologies TCR-sequencing kit was used to sequence samples from a few pre-COVID donors and the naive versus memory experiments, while other data came from Illumina-based sequencing. A different, Illumina-based TCR-beta assay was used to sequence expansion assays from other donors in the study.

This clone was observed once. Its antigen is not yet known. Qualities for individual bases were not recorded, and no much larger clone is one base off. The CDR3 runs 13 residues from the cysteine to the phenylalanine. The kept DNA is CDR3 alone, 39 bases in frame from the first base. The V end loses 5 bases and the J end loses 2 bases, and a stretch of 10 bases separates them. Via the germline V gene, CDR1 is SGDLS and CDR2 YYNGEE. What the work shows at the level of the full study, not this receptor alone: Compared with monoreactive clones, crossreactive clones had significantly weaker SARS-CoV-2-driven expansion, a result consistent with antigenic imprinting. The study was limited by small numbers of patients and tested TCRs. Memory CD4+ clonotypes crossrecognizing SARS-CoV-2 and at least one common cold coronavirus spike were found in 60% to 75% of donors. Pre-pandemic and post-infection samples were not both contributed by any donor, so tracing of the source of pre-existing responses was limited. Crossreactivity analysis centred on spike protein, so crossreactivity against other viral proteins was not assessed.

CD4+ T cells from unexposed donors were collected before the COVID-19 pandemic (2011-2018). Following 10 days of culture, the EasySep CD4+ T cell isolation kit was used to isolate CD4+ T cells. As far as cell numbers permitted, CD4+ T cells from unexposed donors were tested for reactivity against SARS-CoV-2 S and N as well as four spike pools from common cold coronaviruses. PBMCs were cultured at a few million per well in IMDM supplemented with around 5% human AB serum and 9 to 10 IU/ml IL-2. Half of the culture medium was replaced with fresh IL-2-containing medium on days 3 and 7. Each peptide culture condition was generally run in triplicate replicate wells. The leukapheresis product used for the unexposed donors was purchased from a commercial source. Ficoll-Paque PLUS gradient centrifugation was used to isolate PBMCs from leukapheresis product or whole blood. The PBMCs went either fresh into the expansion assay or into cryopreservation at -140 degrees C. The QIAamp Micro DNA Kit was used to extract genomic DNA from the CD4+ T cells.

Library preparation used the immunoSEQ multiplex PCR assay. The original methods were these. Preprocessing removed nonproductive sequences and CDR3s not starting with C, not ending with F or W, or shorter than 7 amino acids. The MANAFEST web app was used to call antigen-specific clonotypes on the basis of expansion compared with the reference and with other culture wells. To be counted as positive, a clone had to show significant expansion compared with the reference culture, at an FDR below 0.05, in 2 of 3 replicate wells. Positive clones also required significant expansion versus all other tandem wells and an odds ratio above 5. CDR3 homology was measured as pairwise Levenshtein distance, computed with the stringdist R package after trimming three terminal residues from each end. In its TCRdb copy, this immuneACCESS table keeps in-frame sequences only and misses some clones. Where compared with another copy, unresolved V genes explain less than half of these, and the others have no known cause. V, J and clone size are those of that table, while D and trimming were read from the DNA. For this sample there are some 16,000 clones; about 80% appear just once. Jointly, the top ten make up 8% to 10% of the sample.

The V and J segments used are TRBV9 and TRBJ1-1; confidence is insufficient to name the D gene. The source material was CD4+ T cells from PBMCs, cultured in vitro. The sequence was collected from a human donor in good health. The CDR3 reads as follows: CASRRLENTEAFF. Read as DNA, the sequence is TGTGCCAGCAGACGGTTAGAAAACACTGAAGCTTTCTTT.